Following are 29 T cell receptor beta chains from one sample sequenced in a study of blood T cells in healthy people across ages. Combining a sample-barcoded 5' primer with a J-beta primer mix, a second PCR ran for about 7 to 11 cycles. TCRdb reprocessed the 5' RACE reads via MiXCR and lists one record per CDR3 protein. The sample yields 650,000 to 1,000,000 distinct CDR3 sequences, 46% seen once. What was sequenced was blood. The receptors come from a man at least 80 years old in good health.

This chain connects TRBV7-2 to TRBJ2-3, with no clear D. The V gene's germline CDR1 is SGHTA and CDR2 FQGNSA. The CDR3 is made up of 14 amino acids. The germline V and J ends were trimmed by 2 bases and 5 bases, with 11 bases remaining between them. For the CDR3, the DNA is TGTGCCAGCAGCTTAAGAGCCCCCCTAGATACGCAGTATTTT. Its protein product is CASSLRAPLDTQYF. The whole variable domain, filled in from reference TRBV7-2 and TRBJ2-3, reads GAGVSQSPSNKVTEKGKDVELRCDPISGHTALYWYRQSLGQGLEFLIYFQGNSAPDKSGLPSDRFSAERTGGSVSTLTIQRTQQEDSAVYLCASSLRAPLDTQYFGPGTRLTVL.

The gene calls are TRBV15 and TRBJ1-2; D may be TRBD1 (5 bases). The CDR3 loop spans 15 amino acids. CDR1 and CDR2 (germline): LNHNV, YYDKDF (reference sequence). Trimming pared 4 bases from V and 8 bases from J, leaving 20 bases between. Here the CDR3 DNA reads TGTGCCACCAGCAACCTAAGCAGGGAATTAGGCGGCTACACCTTC. Protein product: CATSNLSRELGGYTF.

The gene calls are TRBV10-3 and TRBJ2-5; the D is unclear. Per the germline V gene, CDR1 is ENHRY and CDR2 is SYGVKD. Trimming cost V 7 bases and J 4 bases, with 7 bases left between them. The CDR3 consists of 11 residues. The CDR3 DNA is TGTGCCATCACTATCGGAGAGACCCAGTACTTC. This sequence encodes CAITIGETQYF.

The chain uses TRBV9 and TRBJ2-1; 7 positions agree with TRBD2. CDR1 is SGDLS, CDR2 YYNGEE, per germline. The CDR3 is 16 residues long. The J segment lost 6 bases and the V segment lost 4 bases, leaving 13 bases of the junction unmatched. The CDR3 loop reads CASSSYSGRRTNEQFF. The CDR3 nucleotides are TGTGCCAGCAGCTCTTATTCCGGGAGGCGTACCAATGAGCAGTTCTTC. The full variable domain, its missing parts supplied by reference TRBV9 and TRBJ2-1, is DSGVTQTPKHLITATGQRVTLRCSPRSGDLSVYWYQQSLDQGLQFLIQYYNGEERAKGNILERFSAQQFPDLHSELNLSSLELGDSALYFCASSSYSGRRTNEQFFGPGTRLTVL.

The chain has TRBV19 and TRBJ2-4, with 8 positions matching TRBD2. CDR1 and CDR2 (germline): LNHDA, SQIVND (reference sequence). Trimming at V came to 7 bases and at J to 0 bases, leaving 8 bases not matched to a gene. This CDR3 region has 16 residues. CDR3 sequence reads: CASTPGAGVAKNIQYF. In DNA form, the CDR3 reads TGTGCCAGTACCCCTGGAGCGGGGGTAGCCAAAAACATTCAGTACTTC.

This clonotype showed up just once. The rearrangement joins TRBV7-2 to TRBJ2-1; 9 bases map to TRBD2. Germline V gene lookup returns CDR1 SGHTA and CDR2 FQGNSA. The CDR3 contains 19 residues. V was pared by 0 bases and J by 0 bases, with 9 bases of the junction left unmatched. The chain's CDR3 is CASSLAASGTWSSYNEQFF. The CDR3 DNA follows: TGTGCCAGCAGCTTAGCAGCTAGCGGGACGTGGAGCTCCTACAATGAGCAGTTCTTC.

The sample holds a few counts of this clonotype. The V and J genes are TRBV7-2 and TRBJ1-2; 7 nucleotides agree with TRBD1. CDR1 SGHTA and CDR2 FQGNSA come from the germline V gene. The trim removed 5 bases at V and 8 bases at J, leaving 11 bases unmatched. This CDR3 is built from 14 residues. CDR3 amino acids: CASSPRDRHGGYTF. As DNA, the CDR3 is TGTGCCAGCAGCCCGAGGGACAGACACGGCGGCTACACCTTC.

This clonotype was seen more than once but under ten times. The rearrangement links TRBV5-1 to TRBJ2-7; 8 bases are a match to TRBD2. The V gene end was trimmed by 1 base and the J gene end by 3 bases; junction bases not matched to a gene: 6. This CDR3 is 15 amino acids long. The germline V gene encodes CDR1 SGHRS and CDR2 YFSETQ. CDR3 loop: CASSLLSGGHYEQYF. The CDR3 nucleotides read TGCGCCAGCAGCTTGCTGTCGGGAGGGCACTACGAGCAGTACTTC.

Remarks on this clonotype: Relative to the germline gene, one junction end is altered; a read error may explain this. The CDR3 DNA sequence: TGCAGTACTAGCCCCCCCTCAAAGAGCACAGATACGCAGTATTTT. The encoded protein is CSTSPPSKSTDTQYF. The chain joins TRBV20-1 to TRBJ2-3; D might be TRBD2 (6 bases). This CDR3 comprises 15 residues. CDR1 DFQATT and CDR2 SNEGSKA come from the germline V gene (reference sequence).

The chain combines TRBV12-3 or TRBV12-4 with TRBJ2-1, with 13 bases fitting TRBD2. V lost 7 bases and J lost 11; bases outside the gene matches: 8. This CDR3 comprises 14 residues. CDR3 nucleotide sequence: TGTGCCAGCACCACACTAGCGGGAGGGCCCCAGCAGTTCTTC. Translating gives CASTTLAGGPQQFF.

The V and J genes are TRBV25-1 and TRBJ2-5; unclear D gene. The germline CDR1 and CDR2 sequences are MGHDK and SYGVNS. The V and J ends lost 1 base and 2 bases respectively, with 8 bases between them. This CDR3 has 14 amino acids. The CDR3 DNA reads TGTGCCAGCAGTGAATCCCTCCAGCAAGAGACCCAGTACTTC. The encoded protein is CASSESLQQETQYF. Based on the CDR3 plus reference TRBV25-1 and TRBJ2-5, the full variable domain is EADIYQTPRYLVIGTGKKITLECSQTMGHDKMYWYQQDPGMELHLIHYSYGVNSTEKGDLSSESTVSRIRTEHFPLTLESARPSHTSQYLCASSESLQQETQYFGPGTRLLVL.

There are a few counts of this clonotype. The chain joins TRBV12-3 or TRBV12-4 to TRBJ2-7; 7 nucleotides align to TRBD2. The length of the CDR3 is 15 residues. The junction had 9 bases not matched to a gene; V was cut back by 1 base and J by 6 bases. The CDR3 nucleotides are TGTGCCAGCAGTTTAGGGGTTCGCGGGAGAAGCGAGCAGTACTTC. Residues: CASSLGVRGRSEQYF.

In this sample, this clonotype turned up a few times. The chain links TRBV5-1 to TRBJ1-2; TRBD1 agrees at 9 bases. Germline-derived CDR1 and CDR2 are SGHRS and YFSETQ. The CDR3 has 15 residues. With 4 bases clipped from V and 1 base from J, the junction kept 5 bases outside the gene matches. CDR3: CASSPNRGLNYGYTF. CDR3 nucleotides: TGCGCCAGCAGCCCAAACAGGGGGCTTAACTATGGCTACACCTTC.

The chain is built from TRBV12-3 or TRBV12-4 and TRBJ1-4, with 7 bases that match TRBD1. The CDR3 extends over 14 amino acids. The V and J ends lost 7 bases and 7 bases, in that order; junction bases with no gene match: 9. DNA for the CDR3: TGTGCCAGCACCTCAGACAGGGATGTTGAAAAACTGTTTTTT. It is translated as CASTSDRDVEKLFF.

This clonotype was counted a few times. The chain couples TRBV19 to TRBJ2-5; D not certain. Germline loops: CDR1 LNHDA, CDR2 SQIVND (reference sequence). This CDR3 comprises 13 residues. Trimming removed 4 bases from V and 4 bases from J, with 10 bases in between. The CDR3 nucleotides are TGTGCCAGTAGTAGCCGCCTCGGAGAGACCCAGTACTTC. Protein sequence: CASSSRLGETQYF.

The J gene is TRBJ1-6, the V gene TRBV10-3; 8 bases are shared with TRBD1. Germline V gene lookup returns CDR1 ENHRY and CDR2 SYGVKD. Losses at the gene ends were 8 bases for V and 7 bases for J; bases not matched to a gene: 7. This CDR3 has 14 amino acids. CDR3: CAIGQGMENSPLHF. CDR3 in DNA: TGTGCCATCGGACAGGGAATGGAAAATTCACCCCTCCACTTT.

This clonotype was detected only a few times. The V call is TRBV10-3, the J call TRBJ2-7, with unresolved D. Trimming cost V 0 bases and J 7 bases, with 7 bases left between them. From germline, CDR1 is ENHRY and CDR2 SYGVKD. The CDR3 runs to 12 residues. CDR3: CAISESRREQYF. Written as DNA, the CDR3 is TGTGCCATCAGTGAGTCGCGGAGAGAGCAGTACTTC.

V usage is TRBV7-2 and J usage is TRBJ2-7, with a weak D call TRBD2 (5 bases). This CDR3 is 14 amino acids long. Germline V gene data show CDR1 as SGHTA and CDR2 as FQGNSA. Trimming left V 8 bases short and J 0 bases short, with 14 bases between. The CDR3 reads CASSWRVSSYEQYF. The DNA for the CDR3 is TGTGCCAGCTCTTGGCGGGTGAGCTCCTACGAGCAGTACTTC.

In its sample, this clonotype was seen a few times. V usage is TRBV5-1 and J usage is TRBJ2-5; D is tentatively TRBD1 or TRBD2 (6 bases each). Germline loops: CDR1 SGHRS, CDR2 YFSETQ. The ends were cut back, 7 bases at V and 5 bases at J, with 18 bases in the middle. The CDR3 consists of 14 residues. The CDR3 coding sequence is TGCGCCAGCGGAAGGACAGCCGGGACTGAGACCCAGTACTTC. Translation: CASGRTAGTETQYF. The whole variable domain, filled in from reference TRBV5-1 and TRBJ2-5, reads KAGVTQTPRYLIKTRGQQVTLSCSPISGHRSVSWYQQTPGQGLQFLFEYFSETQRNKGNFPGRFSGRQFSNSRSEMNVSTLELGDSALYLCASGRTAGTETQYFGPGTRLLVL.

This clonotype was picked up a small number of times. CDR3 region: CSVQGGGKNIQYF. DNA for the CDR3: TGCAGCGTACAGGGAGGTGGCAAAAACATTCAGTACTTC. The chain employs TRBV29-1 and TRBJ2-4; the D call may be TRBD1 or TRBD2 (6 bases each). The ends were cut back, 6 bases at V and 3 bases at J, with 12 bases in the middle. The CDR3 has 13 amino acids. CDR1 and CDR2 (germline): SQVTM, ANQGSEA.

A note on this clonotype: The junction and the germline gene differ at one end; a read error may be behind it. The chain has TRBV5-1 and TRBJ2-6; tentative D call: TRBD1 (5 bases). CDR1 and CDR2 (germline): SGHRS, YFSETQ. The CDR3 runs 15 residues. The CDR3 nucleotides read TGCGCCAGCAGCTCAGGCAGCTATGGGGCCAGCGTCCTGACTTTC. Its protein is CASSSGSYGASVLTF.

The rearrangement uses TRBV9 and TRBJ2-1; TRBD2 agrees at 8 bases. V was pared by 3 bases and J by 3 bases, with 8 bases of the junction left unmatched. There are 16 residues in the CDR3. CDR1 is SGDLS and CDR2 is YYNGEE in the germline V gene. CDR3 sequence (DNA): TGTGCCAGCAGCGCCAGAAGCGGGAGCATCTACAATGAGCAGTTCTTC. This codes for CASSARSGSIYNEQFF. Using reference TRBV9 and TRBJ2-1 for the parts outside the CDR3, the full variable domain is DSGVTQTPKHLITATGQRVTLRCSPRSGDLSVYWYQQSLDQGLQFLIQYYNGEERAKGNILERFSAQQFPDLHSELNLSSLELGDSALYFCASSARSGSIYNEQFFGPGTRLTVL.

This chain joins TRBV6-2 or TRBV6-3 and TRBJ1-5; possible D gene TRBD1, 6 bases. Trimming stripped 5 bases from V and 2 bases from J, with 13 bases between. The CDR3 sequence is 15 residues long. Per germline, CDR1 MNHEY and CDR2 SVGEGT. The CDR3 DNA is TGTGCCAGCAGTAGCGGGGGGGCTGGCAATCAGCCCCAGCATTTT. As protein: CASSSGGAGNQPQHF.

The chain combines TRBV11-2 with TRBJ2-7; the match to TRBD2 covers 8 bases. Germline CDR1 and CDR2: SGHAT and FQNNGV. This CDR3 is 16 amino acids long. V dropped 1 base and J dropped 2; count of bases not matched to a gene: 7. CDR3 in DNA: TGTGCCAGCAGCTTAGTTGGAAGGACTAGCACCTACGAGCAGTACTTC. It yields the protein CASSLVGRTSTYEQYF. Looking up the rest from reference TRBV11-2 and TRBJ2-7 gives the full variable domain: EAGVAQSPRYKIIEKRQSVAFWCNPISGHATLYWYQQILGQGPKLLIQFQNNGVVDDSQLPKDRFSAERLKGVDSTLKIQPAKLEDSAVYLCASSLVGRTSTYEQYFGPGTRLTVT.

This clonotype has a count of ten or more. The chain employs TRBV20-1 and TRBJ2-7; 15 positions match TRBD2. V shed 6 bases, J shed 2 bases, and the junction held 5 bases outside the gene matches. CDR3 size: 15 residues. In germline, CDR1 is DFQATT, CDR2 SNEGSKA (reference sequence). In nucleotides, the CDR3 is TGCAGTGCCCGGGGACTAGCGGGAGGAGCCTACGAGCAGTACTTC. Translated: CSARGLAGGAYEQYF.

There are many counts of this clonotype. The chain employs TRBV29-1 and TRBJ2-1; the D gene is possibly TRBD2 (7 bases). The V end was cut by 6 bases, the J end by 9 bases, with 18 bases between. Per the germline V gene, CDR1 is SQVTM and CDR2 is ANQGSEA. The length of the CDR3 is 13 residues. Here the CDR3 reads CSVGGQGDTEQFF. DNA for the CDR3: TGCAGCGTGGGGGGGCAGGGCGATACTGAGCAGTTCTTC.

This chain links TRBV20-1 with TRBJ2-5; 9 bases match TRBD2. Germline V lookup: CDR1 DFQATT, CDR2 SNEGSKA (reference sequence). There are 15 residues in the CDR3. The trim removed 1 base at V and 11 bases at J, leaving 14 bases unmatched. CDR3 amino acids: CSARAIAGAYNEQYF. The CDR3 DNA reads TGCAGTGCTAGAGCCATAGCGGGAGCCTACAATGAGCAGTACTTC.

V gene TRBV7-9 combines with J gene TRBJ2-1, with D unclear. Germline CDR1 is SEHNR and CDR2 is FQNEAQ (reference sequence). The CDR3 has 13 amino acids. With 0 bases removed from V and 15 bases from J, the gap between germline ends came to 15 bases. As DNA, the CDR3 is TGTGCCAGCAGCTTAGCGGGTGCGGCCGTAGGGTTCTTC. It yields the protein CASSLAGAAVGFF.

This clonotype was recorded at least ten times. The chain employs TRBV10-3 and TRBJ2-2; unclear D gene. The V end was cut by 2 bases, the J end by 2 bases, with 0 bases between. Germline V CDR1 and CDR2: ENHRY, SYGVKD. The length of the CDR3 is 12 residues. The DNA of the CDR3 is TGTGCCATCAGTGAGAACACCGGGGAGCTGTTTTTT. It codes for CAISENTGELFF.